This TCR beta chain was recovered during a study of response to subunit inactivated influenza vaccine. Whole-study results and caveats: After each seasonal influenza vaccination, few new T cells are recruited, the authors suggested.

Of note for this clonotype: Its target is unknown.

MiXCR, applied by TCRdb to the RT-PCR reads, yields one record per CDR3 protein. The sample has 800,000 to 1,000,000 distinct CDR3 sequences, 21% seen once; the top ten hold roughly a tenth. V lost 0 bases to trimming and J lost 2 bases, with 13 bases between them. The CDR3 runs to 16 residues. Germline V CDR1 and CDR2: SGHRS, YFSETQ. The chain combines TRBV5-1 with TRBJ2-3; D not resolved. This TCR was sampled from a man between 45 and 60 years old who received an inactivated influenza vaccine. The specimen was PBMCs from blood, collected roughly 5 days after vaccination. For the CDR3, the DNA is TGCGCCAGCAGCTTGGCGGGTAGTATGTACACAGATACGCAGTATTTT. Its translation is CASSLAGSMYTDTQYF.